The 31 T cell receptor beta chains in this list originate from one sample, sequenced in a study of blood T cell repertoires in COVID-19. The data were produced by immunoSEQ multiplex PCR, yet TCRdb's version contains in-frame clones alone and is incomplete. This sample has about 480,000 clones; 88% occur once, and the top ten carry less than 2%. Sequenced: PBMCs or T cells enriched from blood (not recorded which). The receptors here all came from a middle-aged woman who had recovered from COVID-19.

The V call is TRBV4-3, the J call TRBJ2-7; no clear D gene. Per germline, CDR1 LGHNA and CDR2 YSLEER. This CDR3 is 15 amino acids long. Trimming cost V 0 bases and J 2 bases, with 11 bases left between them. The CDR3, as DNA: TGCGCCAGCAGCCAAGAGGCCTCCGAGGCCTACGAGCAGTACTTC. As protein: CASSQEASEAYEQYF.

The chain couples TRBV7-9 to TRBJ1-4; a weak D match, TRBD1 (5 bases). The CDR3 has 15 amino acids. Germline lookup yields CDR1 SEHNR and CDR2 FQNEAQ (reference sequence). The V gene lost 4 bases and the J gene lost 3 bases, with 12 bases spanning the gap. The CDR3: CASSWGDAANEKLFF. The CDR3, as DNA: TGTGCCAGCAGCTGGGGGGACGCAGCTAATGAAAAACTGTTTTTT.

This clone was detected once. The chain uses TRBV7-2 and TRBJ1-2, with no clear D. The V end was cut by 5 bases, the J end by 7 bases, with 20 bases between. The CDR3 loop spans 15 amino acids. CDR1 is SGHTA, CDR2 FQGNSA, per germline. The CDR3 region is CASSPDNLQLGGYTF. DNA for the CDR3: TGTGCCAGCAGCCCTGACAACCTGCAGCTCGGTGGCTACACCTTC. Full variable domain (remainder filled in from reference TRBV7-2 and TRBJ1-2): GAGVSQSPSNKVTEKGKDVELRCDPISGHTALYWYRQSLGQGLEFLIYFQGNSAPDKSGLPSDRFSAERTGGSVSTLTIQRTQQEDSAVYLCASSPDNLQLGGYTFGSGTRLTVV.

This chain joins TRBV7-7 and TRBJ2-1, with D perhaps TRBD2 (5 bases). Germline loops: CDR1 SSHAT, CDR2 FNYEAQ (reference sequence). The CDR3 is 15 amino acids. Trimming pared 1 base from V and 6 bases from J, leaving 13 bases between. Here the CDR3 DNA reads TGTGCCAGCAGCTTAGGGCCTGACGGGATCAATGAGCAGTTCTTC. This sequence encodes CASSLGPDGINEQFF.

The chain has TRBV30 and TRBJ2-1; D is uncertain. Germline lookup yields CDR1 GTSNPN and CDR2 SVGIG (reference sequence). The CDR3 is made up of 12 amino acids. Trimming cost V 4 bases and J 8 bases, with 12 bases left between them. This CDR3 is CAWTPTPDEQFF. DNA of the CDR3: TGTGCCTGGACCCCCACCCCAGATGAGCAGTTCTTC.

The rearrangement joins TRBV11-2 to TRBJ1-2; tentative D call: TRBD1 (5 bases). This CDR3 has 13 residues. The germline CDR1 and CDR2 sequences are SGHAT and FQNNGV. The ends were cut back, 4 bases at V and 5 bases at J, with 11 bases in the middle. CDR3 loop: CASSSTGGYGYTF. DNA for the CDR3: TGTGCCAGCAGCTCCACAGGAGGGTATGGCTACACCTTC.

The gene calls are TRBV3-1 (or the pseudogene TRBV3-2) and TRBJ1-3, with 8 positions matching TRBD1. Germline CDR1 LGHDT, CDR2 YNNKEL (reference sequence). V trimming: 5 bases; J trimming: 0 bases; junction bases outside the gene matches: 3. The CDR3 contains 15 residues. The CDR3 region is CASSLGQASGNTIYF. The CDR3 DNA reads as TGTGCCAGCAGCTTGGGACAGGCCTCTGGAAACACCATATATTTT.

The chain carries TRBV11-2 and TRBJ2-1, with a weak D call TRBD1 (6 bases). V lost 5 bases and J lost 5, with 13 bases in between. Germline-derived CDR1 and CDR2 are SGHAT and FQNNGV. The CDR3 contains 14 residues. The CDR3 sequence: CASSRAWTDNEQFF. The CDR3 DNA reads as TGTGCCAGCAGCCGAGCGTGGACAGACAATGAGCAGTTCTTC.

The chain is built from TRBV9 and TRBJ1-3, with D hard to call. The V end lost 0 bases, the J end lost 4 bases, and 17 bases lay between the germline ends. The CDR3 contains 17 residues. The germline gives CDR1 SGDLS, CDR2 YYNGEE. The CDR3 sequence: CASSVATTRAGGNTIYF. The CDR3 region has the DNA TGTGCCAGCAGCGTAGCGACAACTCGGGCGGGGGGAAACACCATATATTTT.

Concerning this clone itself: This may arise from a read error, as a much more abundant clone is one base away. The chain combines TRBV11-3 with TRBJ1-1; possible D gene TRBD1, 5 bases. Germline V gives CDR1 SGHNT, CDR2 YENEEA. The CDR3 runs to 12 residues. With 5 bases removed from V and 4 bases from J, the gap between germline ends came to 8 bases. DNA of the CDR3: TGTGCCAGCAGCACCCAGGGCACTGAAGCTTTCTTT. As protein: CASSTQGTEAFF.

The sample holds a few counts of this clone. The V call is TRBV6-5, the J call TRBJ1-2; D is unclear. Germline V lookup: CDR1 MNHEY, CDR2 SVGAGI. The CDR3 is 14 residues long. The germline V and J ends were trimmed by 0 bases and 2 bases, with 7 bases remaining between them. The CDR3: CASSYSLQNYGYTF. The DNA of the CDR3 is TGTGCCAGCAGTTACTCGTTACAGAACTATGGCTACACCTTC.

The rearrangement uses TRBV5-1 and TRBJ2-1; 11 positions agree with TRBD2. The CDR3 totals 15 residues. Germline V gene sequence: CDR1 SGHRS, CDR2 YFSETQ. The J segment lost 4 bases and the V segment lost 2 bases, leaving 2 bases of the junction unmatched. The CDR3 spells CASSLLAGVYNEQFF. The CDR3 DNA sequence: TGCGCCAGCAGCTTACTAGCGGGAGTATACAATGAGCAGTTCTTC.

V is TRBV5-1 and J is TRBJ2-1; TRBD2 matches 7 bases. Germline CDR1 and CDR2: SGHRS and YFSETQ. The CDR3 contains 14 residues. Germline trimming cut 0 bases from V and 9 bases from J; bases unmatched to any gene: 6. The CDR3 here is CASSLVLAAGEQFF. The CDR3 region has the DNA TGCGCCAGCAGCTTGGTCCTAGCGGCGGGTGAGCAGTTCTTC.

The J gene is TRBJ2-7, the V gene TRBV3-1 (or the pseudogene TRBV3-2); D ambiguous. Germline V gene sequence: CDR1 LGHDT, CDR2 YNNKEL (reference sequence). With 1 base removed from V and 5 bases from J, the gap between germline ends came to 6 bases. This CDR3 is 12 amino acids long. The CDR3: CASSQVADEQYF. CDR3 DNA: TGTGCCAGCAGCCAAGTTGCAGACGAGCAGTACTTC.

CDR3 loop: CASLQQTNTEAFF. The CDR3 DNA sequence: TGTGCCAGCTTGCAACAGACCAACACTGAAGCTTTCTTT. The V call is TRBV12-3 or TRBV12-4, the J call TRBJ1-1; D ambiguous. The CDR3 loop spans 13 amino acids. Trimming left V 8 bases short and J 2 bases short, with 12 bases between.

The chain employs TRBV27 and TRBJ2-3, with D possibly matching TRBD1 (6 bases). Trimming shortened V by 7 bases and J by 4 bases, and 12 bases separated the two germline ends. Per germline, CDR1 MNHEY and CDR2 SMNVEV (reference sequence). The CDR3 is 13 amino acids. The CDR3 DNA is TGTGCCAGCATCGCCACAGGGTCAGATACGCAGTATTTT. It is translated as CASIATGSDTQYF.

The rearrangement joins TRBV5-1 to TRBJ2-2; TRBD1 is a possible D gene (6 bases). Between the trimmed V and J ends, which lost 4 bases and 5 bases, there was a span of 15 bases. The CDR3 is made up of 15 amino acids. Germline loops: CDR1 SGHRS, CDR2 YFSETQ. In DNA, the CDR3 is TGCGCCAGCAGCACTACAGGGCCCGGGACCGGGGAGCTGTTTTTT. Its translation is CASSTTGPGTGELFF.

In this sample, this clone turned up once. The CDR3 spells CASSSAGTGSEKLFF. CDR3 DNA: TGCGCCAGCAGCTCTGCCGGGACAGGGTCTGAAAAACTGTTTTTT. The chain is built from TRBV5-1 and TRBJ1-4; 9 bases align to TRBD1. This CDR3 has 15 amino acids. Looked up from germline, CDR1 is SGHRS and CDR2 is YFSETQ. V gave up 3 bases and J gave up 7 bases; unmatched junction bases: 7.

The CDR3, as DNA: TGTGCCAGCAGCCGAGGGGGACAGGGTCAGCCCCAGCATTTT. Amino acids: CASSRGGQGQPQHF. This chain uses TRBV4-2 with TRBJ1-5; 9 bases align to TRBD1. CDR1 is LGHNA and CDR2 is YNFKEQ in the germline V gene. The junction had 4 bases not matched to a gene; V was cut back by 4 bases and J by 6 bases. CDR3 length: 14 amino acids.

The DNA for the CDR3 is TGTGCCAGCAGCTCACGGACAGCCAAATACGAGCAGTACTTC. Translating it yields CASSSRTAKYEQYF. The gene calls are TRBV11-3 and TRBJ2-7; perhaps TRBD1 as D (6 bases). There are 14 residues in the CDR3. CDR1 and CDR2 from the germline V gene are SGHNT and YENEEA. Trimming took off 4 bases at V and 4 bases at J, with 14 bases between the two ends.

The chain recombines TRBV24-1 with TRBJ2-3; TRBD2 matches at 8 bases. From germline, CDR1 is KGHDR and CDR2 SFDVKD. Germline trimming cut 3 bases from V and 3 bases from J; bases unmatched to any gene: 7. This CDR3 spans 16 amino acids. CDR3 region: CATSDASGSGTDTQYF. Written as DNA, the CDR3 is TGTGCCACCAGTGATGCAAGCGGGAGCGGTACAGATACGCAGTATTTT.

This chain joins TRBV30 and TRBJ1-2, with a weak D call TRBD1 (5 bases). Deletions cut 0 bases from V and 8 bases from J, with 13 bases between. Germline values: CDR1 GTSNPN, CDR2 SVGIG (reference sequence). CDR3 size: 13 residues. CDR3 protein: CAWSVKVQAGYTF. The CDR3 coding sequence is TGTGCCTGGAGTGTAAAGGTACAGGCCGGCTACACCTTC.

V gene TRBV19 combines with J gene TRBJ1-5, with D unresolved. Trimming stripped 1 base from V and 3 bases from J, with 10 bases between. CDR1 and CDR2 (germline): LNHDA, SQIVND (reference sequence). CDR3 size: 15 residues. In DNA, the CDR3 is TGTGCCAGTAGTATAGGGAGACCGTACAATCAGCCCCAGCATTTT. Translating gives CASSIGRPYNQPQHF.

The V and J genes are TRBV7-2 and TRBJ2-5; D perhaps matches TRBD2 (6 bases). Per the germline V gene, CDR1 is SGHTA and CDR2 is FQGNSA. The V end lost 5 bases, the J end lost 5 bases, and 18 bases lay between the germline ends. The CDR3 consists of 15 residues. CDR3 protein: CASSLGGRGMETQYF. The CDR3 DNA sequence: TGTGCCAGCAGCCTCGGGGGACGGGGTATGGAGACCCAGTACTTC. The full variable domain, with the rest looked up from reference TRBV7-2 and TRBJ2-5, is GAGVSQSPSNKVTEKGKDVELRCDPISGHTALYWYRQSLGQGLEFLIYFQGNSAPDKSGLPSDRFSAERTGGSVSTLTIQRTQQEDSAVYLCASSLGGRGMETQYFGPGTRLLVL.

The CDR3 protein is CASSLWAKAGDTQYF. The CDR3, as DNA: TGCGCCAGCAGCTTGTGGGCAAAAGCTGGAGATACGCAGTATTTT. The rearrangement links TRBV5-1 to TRBJ2-3, with D unresolved. V was shortened by 1 base and J by 5 bases, with 14 bases between the two germline ends. CDR3 length equals 15 residues. CDR1 is SGHRS, CDR2 YFSETQ, per germline.

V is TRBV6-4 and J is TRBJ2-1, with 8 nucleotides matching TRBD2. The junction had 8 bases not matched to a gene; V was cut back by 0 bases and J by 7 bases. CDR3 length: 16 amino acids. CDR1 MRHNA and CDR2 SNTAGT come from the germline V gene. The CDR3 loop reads CASSDSNQRERNEQFF. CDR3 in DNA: TGTGCCAGCAGTGACTCAAACCAGCGGGAGAGGAATGAGCAGTTCTTC.

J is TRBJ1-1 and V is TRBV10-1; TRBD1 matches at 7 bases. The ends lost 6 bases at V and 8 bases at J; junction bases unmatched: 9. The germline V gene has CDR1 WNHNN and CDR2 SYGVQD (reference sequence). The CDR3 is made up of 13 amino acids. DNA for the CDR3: TGCGCCAGCAGCTCCGGGACAGTAACAGAAGCTTTCTTT. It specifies CASSSGTVTEAFF.

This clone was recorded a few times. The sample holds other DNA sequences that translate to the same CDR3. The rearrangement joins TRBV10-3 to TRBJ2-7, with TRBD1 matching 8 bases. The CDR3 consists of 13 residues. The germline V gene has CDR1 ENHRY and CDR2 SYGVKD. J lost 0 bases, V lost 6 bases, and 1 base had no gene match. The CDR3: CAIRDRDSYEQYF. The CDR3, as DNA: TGTGCCATCAGGGACAGGGACTCCTACGAGCAGTACTTC.

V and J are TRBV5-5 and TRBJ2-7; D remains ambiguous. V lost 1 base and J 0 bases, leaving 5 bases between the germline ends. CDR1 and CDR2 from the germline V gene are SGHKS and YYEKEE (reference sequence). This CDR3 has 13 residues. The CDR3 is CASSLTDSYEQYF. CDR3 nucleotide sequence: TGTGCCAGCAGCTTGACAGACTCCTACGAGCAGTACTTC.

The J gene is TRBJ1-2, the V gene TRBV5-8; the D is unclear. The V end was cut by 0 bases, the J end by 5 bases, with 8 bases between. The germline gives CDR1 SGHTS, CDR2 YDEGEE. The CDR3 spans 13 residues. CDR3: CASSLGQTYGYTF. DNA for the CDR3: TGTGCCAGCAGCTTGGGGCAGACTTATGGCTACACCTTC.

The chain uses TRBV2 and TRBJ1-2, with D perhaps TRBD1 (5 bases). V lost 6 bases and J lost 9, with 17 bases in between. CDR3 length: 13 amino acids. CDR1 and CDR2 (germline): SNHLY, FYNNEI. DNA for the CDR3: TGTGCCAGCAGATTGGGCAGGGAGGATCGCTACACCTTC. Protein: CASRLGREDRYTF. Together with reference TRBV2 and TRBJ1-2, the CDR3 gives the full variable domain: EPEVTQTPSHQVTQMGQEVILRCVPISNHLYFYWYRQILGQKVEFLVSFYNNEISEKSEIFDDQFSVERPDGSNFTLKIRSTKLEDSAMYFCASRLGREDRYTFGSGTRLTVV.